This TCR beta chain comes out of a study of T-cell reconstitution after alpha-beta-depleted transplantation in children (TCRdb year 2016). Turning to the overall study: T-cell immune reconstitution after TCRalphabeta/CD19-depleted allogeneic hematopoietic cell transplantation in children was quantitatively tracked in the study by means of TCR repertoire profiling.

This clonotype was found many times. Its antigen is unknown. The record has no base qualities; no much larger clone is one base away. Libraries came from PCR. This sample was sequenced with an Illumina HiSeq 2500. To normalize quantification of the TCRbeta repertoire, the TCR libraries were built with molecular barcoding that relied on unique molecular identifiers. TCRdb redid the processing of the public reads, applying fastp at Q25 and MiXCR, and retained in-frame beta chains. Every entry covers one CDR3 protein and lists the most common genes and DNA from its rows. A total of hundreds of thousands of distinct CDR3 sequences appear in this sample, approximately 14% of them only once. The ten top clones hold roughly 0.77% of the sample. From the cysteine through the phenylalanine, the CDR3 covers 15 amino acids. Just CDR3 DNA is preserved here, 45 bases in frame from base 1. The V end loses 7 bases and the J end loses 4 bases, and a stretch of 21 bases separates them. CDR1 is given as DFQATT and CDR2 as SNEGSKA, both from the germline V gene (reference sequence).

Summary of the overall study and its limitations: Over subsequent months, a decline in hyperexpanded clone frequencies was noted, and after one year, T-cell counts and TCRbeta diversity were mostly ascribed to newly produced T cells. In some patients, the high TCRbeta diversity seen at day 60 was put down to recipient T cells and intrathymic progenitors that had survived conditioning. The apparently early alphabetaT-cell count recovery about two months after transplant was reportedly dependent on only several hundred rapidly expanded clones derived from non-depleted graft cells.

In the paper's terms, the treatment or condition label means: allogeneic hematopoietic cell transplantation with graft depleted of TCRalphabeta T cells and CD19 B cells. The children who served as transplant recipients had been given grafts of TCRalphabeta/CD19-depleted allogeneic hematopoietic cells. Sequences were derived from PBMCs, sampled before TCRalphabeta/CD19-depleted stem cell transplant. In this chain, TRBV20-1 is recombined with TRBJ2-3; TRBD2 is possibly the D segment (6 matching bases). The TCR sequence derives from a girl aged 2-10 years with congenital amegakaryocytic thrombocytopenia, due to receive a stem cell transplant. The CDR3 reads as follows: CSVVWRAIAADTQYF. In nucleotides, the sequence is TGCAGTGTTGTTTGGAGGGCCATTGCGGCAGATACGCAGTATTTT.